This is a list of T cell receptor beta chains from one sample in a study of cytomegalovirus exposure and HLA in healthy donors. Profiling relied on immunoSEQ multiplex PCR, and the TCRdb table lists in-frame clones only, not all of them. The table includes about 98,000 clones, roughly 90% detected once. Sample: PBMCs. The receptors shown here come from a man aged 18 to 30 in good health and CMV-seropositive. Both conserved end residues are part of each CDR3. A D gene is named only where the DNA matches it firmly. A row's size may be missing; if present it is once, few, many or a size class.

>TRBD1|TRBV19|TRBJ2-7|NA
CASSLDRSLSTKQYF
TGTGCCAGTAGTTTGGACAGGTCCTTGAGCACTAAGCAGTACTTC
>NA|TRBV27|TRBJ2-5|few
CASSLSGPTGETQYF
TGTGCCAGCAGTTTAAGTGGCCCGACGGGAGAGACCCAGTACTTC
>TRBD1|TRBV6-1|TRBJ1-2|NA
CASSGRPGQTFPYYGYTF
TGTGCCAGCAGTGGACGACCGGGACAGACATTCCCGTACTATGGCTACACCTTC
>TRBD2|TRBV25-1|TRBJ2-5|NA
CASSAAGGGVETQYF
TGTGCCAGCAGTGCAGCGGGGGGGGGTGTGGAGACCCAGTACTTC
>TRBD2|TRBV6-5|TRBJ2-1|once
CASSGLAGWEQFF
TGTGCCAGCAGTGGACTAGCGGGATGGGAGCAGTTCTTC
>NA|TRBV5-6|TRBJ2-7|once
CASSPGHHSYEQYF
TGTGCCAGCAGCCCGGGACACCACTCCTACGAGCAGTACTTC
>NA|TRBV2|TRBJ1-1|NA
CASRRTDTNTEAFF
TGTGCCAGCAGGAGGACAGATACGAACACTGAAGCTTTCTTT
>TRBD1|TRBV5-6|TRBJ2-5|NA
CASSTIQGARWETQYF
TGTGCCAGCAGTACAATACAGGGGGCCCGTTGGGAGACCCAGTACTTC
>TRBD1|TRBV9|TRBJ1-2|NA
CASSTGQGYTF
TGTGCCAGCAGCACGGGACAGGGGTACACCTTC
>NA|TRBV18|TRBJ1-5|NA
CASSDQGHRNQPQHF
TGTGCCAGCTCAGACCAGGGGCATCGCAATCAGCCCCAGCATTTT
>TRBD1|TRBV19|TRBJ1-4|NA
CASSIARDRAKLFF
TGTGCCAGTAGTATTGCCCGGGACAGGGCAAAACTGTTTTTT
>TRBD1|TRBV4-1|TRBJ1-5|NA
CASSQWTLGQGEHQPQHF
TGCGCCAGCAGCCAATGGACTTTGGGACAGGGTGAGCATCAGCCCCAGCATTTT
>TRBD1|TRBV4-1|TRBJ2-3|NA
CASSQRWTGEYTDTQYF
TGCGCCAGCAGCCAACGTTGGACAGGCGAATACACAGATACGCAGTATTTT
>TRBD2|TRBV28|TRBJ2-7|NA
CASSLRTSGRAYEQYF
TGTGCCAGCAGTTTACGTACTAGCGGGAGGGCCTACGAGCAGTACTTC
>NA|TRBV9|TRBJ1-4|NA
CASSVWGESDEKLFF
TGTGCCAGCAGCGTATGGGGGGAATCGGATGAAAAACTGTTTTTT
>NA|TRBV10-3|TRBJ1-1|NA
CATAIQGRAFF
TGTGCCACCGCAATACAGGGTCGAGCTTTCTTT
>NA|TRBV6-6|TRBJ2-2|NA
CASNTYRVPTGGELFF
TGTGCCAGCAATACATACAGGGTCCCCACTGGGGGGGAGCTGTTTTTT
>NA|TRBV7-3|TRBJ2-2|NA
CASSFSESAGELFF
TGTGCCAGCAGCTTTAGCGAATCGGCGGGGGAGCTGTTTTTT
>TRBD1|TRBV7-2|TRBJ1-2|NA
CASSLARTGIYGYTF
TGTGCCAGCAGCTTAGCCCGGACAGGCATCTATGGCTACACCTTC
>NA|TRBV6-5|TRBJ2-3|NA
CASSTGSSTDTQYF
TGTGCCAGCAGTACCGGGTCTAGCACAGATACGCAGTATTTT
>NA|TRBV5-4|TRBJ1-2|NA
CASSLSREAYGYTF
TGTGCCAGCAGCTTAAGCAGGGAGGCCTATGGCTACACCTTC
>NA|TRBV19|TRBJ2-6|NA
CASSTLTGDSSGANVLTF
TGTGCCAGTAGTACGTTGACAGGTGACAGCTCTGGGGCCAACGTCCTGACTTTC
>NA|TRBV12-5|TRBJ1-1|NA
CASGPGTGTEAFF
TGTGCTAGTGGTCCCGGGACTGGCACTGAAGCTTTCTTT
>NA|TRBV7-2|TRBJ2-3|NA
CASSLVVQGPITDTQYF
TGTGCCAGCAGCTTAGTCGTCCAGGGGCCAATAACAGATACGCAGTATTTT
>TRBD2|TRBV11-2|TRBJ2-3|NA
CASSLGTSGSTDTQYF
TGTGCCAGCAGCCTCGGGACTAGCGGGAGCACAGATACGCAGTATTTT
>NA|TRBV6-5|TRBJ2-7|once
CASSYSTLSSYEQYF
TGTGCCAGCAGTTACTCAACTTTGAGCTCCTACGAGCAGTACTTC
>TRBD1|TRBV11-2|TRBJ2-5|NA
CASSIGTGVGETQYF
TGTGCCAGCAGCATCGGGACAGGGGTCGGGGAGACCCAGTACTTC
>NA|TRBV28|TRBJ2-5|NA
CASSPPDRETQYF
TGTGCCAGCAGCCCCCCTGACAGGGAGACCCAGTACTTC
>NA|TRBV4-2|TRBJ2-1|NA
CASSQDRGDSYNEQFF
TGTGCCAGCAGCCAAGATCGGGGAGACTCCTACAATGAGCAGTTCTTC
>TRBD1|TRBV5-5|TRBJ2-5|NA
CASSFGDRGFVETQYF
TGTGCCAGCAGCTTCGGAGACAGGGGTTTCGTGGAGACCCAGTACTTC
>NA|TRBV4-3|TRBJ1-2|once
CASSQDIGRLNGYTF
TGCGCCAGCAGCCAAGATATCGGCAGACTAAATGGCTACACCTTC
>NA|TRBV25-1|TRBJ1-2|few
CASSVGRSDGYTF
TGTGCCAGCAGTGTAGGCAGGTCGGATGGCTACACCTTC
>TRBD1|TRBV7-2|TRBJ1-1|NA
CATREQGAGEAFF
TGTGCCACCCGCGAACAGGGGGCAGGTGAAGCTTTCTTT
>NA|TRBV11-2|TRBJ1-2|NA
CASTGETNYGYTF
TGTGCCAGCACCGGGGAAACTAACTATGGCTACACCTTC
>NA|TRBV11-3|TRBJ2-7|NA
CASSLGGVRSYEQYF
TGTGCCAGCAGCCTTGGAGGGGTAAGGTCCTACGAGCAGTACTTC
>TRBD1|TRBV15|TRBJ1-5|NA
CATSADRGRGQPQHF
TGTGCCACCAGCGCGGACAGGGGGCGAGGTCAGCCCCAGCATTTT
>NA|TRBV5-1|TRBJ1-1|NA
CASSLQGWNTEAFF
TGCGCCAGCAGCTTGCAGGGTTGGAACACTGAAGCTTTCTTT
>NA|TRBV6-6|TRBJ1-6|NA
CASSTGPNAALHF
TGTGCCAGCAGTACCGGTCCCAATGCGGCCCTCCACTTT
>TRBD2|TRBV5-1|TRBJ2-3|NA
CASSLTSGSTDTQYF
TGCGCCAGCAGCTTAACTAGCGGGAGCACAGATACGCAGTATTTT
>NA|TRBV5-5|TRBJ2-5|NA
CASSLVGPETQYF
TGTGCCAGCAGCTTGGTGGGGCCGGAGACCCAGTACTTC